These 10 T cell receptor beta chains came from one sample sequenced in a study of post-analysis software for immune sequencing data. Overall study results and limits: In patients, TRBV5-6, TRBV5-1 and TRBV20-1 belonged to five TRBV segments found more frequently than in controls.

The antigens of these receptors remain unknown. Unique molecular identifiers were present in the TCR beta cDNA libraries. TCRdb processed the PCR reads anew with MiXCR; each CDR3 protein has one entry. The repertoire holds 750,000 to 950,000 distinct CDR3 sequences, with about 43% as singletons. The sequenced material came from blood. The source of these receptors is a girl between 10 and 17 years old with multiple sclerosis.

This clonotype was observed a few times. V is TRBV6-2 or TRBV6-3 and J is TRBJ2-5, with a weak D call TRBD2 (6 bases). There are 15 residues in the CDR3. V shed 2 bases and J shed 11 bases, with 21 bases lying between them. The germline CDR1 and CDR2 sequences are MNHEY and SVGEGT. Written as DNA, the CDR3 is TGTGCCAGCAGTTACCGCGGCGCCGGACCCCGGGAGCAGTACTTC. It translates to CASSYRGAGPREQYF.

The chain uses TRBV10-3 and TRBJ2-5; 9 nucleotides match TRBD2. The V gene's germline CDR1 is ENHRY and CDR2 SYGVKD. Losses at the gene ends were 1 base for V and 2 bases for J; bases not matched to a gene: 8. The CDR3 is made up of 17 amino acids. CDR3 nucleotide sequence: TGTGCCATCAGTGAGTTATTAGCGGGAGTATATCAAGAGACCCAGTACTTC. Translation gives CAISELLAGVYQETQYF.

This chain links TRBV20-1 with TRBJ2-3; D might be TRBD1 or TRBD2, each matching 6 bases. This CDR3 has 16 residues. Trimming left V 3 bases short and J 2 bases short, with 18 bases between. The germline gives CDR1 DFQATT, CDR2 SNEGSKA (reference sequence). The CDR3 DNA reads TGCAGTGCTAGGCGCCCCCAATCGGGGGCCACAGATACGCAGTATTTT. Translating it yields CSARRPQSGATDTQYF.

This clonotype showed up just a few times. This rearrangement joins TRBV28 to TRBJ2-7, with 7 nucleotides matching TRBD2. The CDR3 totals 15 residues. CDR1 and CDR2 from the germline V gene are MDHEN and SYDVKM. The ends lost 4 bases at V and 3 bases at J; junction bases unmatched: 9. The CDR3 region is CASSSSSGGFYEQYF. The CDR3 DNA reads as TGTGCCAGCAGTTCCTCTAGCGGAGGCTTCTACGAGCAGTACTTC.

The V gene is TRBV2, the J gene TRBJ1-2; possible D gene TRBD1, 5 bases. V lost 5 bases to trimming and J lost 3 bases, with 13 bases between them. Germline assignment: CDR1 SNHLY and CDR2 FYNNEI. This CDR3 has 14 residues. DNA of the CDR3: TGTGCCAGCAGTAGAGAGGACACGGACTATGGCTACACCTTC. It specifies CASSREDTDYGYTF.

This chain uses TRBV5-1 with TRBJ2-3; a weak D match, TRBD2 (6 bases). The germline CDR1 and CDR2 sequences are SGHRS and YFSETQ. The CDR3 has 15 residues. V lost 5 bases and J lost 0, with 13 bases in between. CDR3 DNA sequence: TGCGCCAGCAGACTGGCGAGCGGGAGCACAGATACGCAGTATTTT. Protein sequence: CASRLASGSTDTQYF.

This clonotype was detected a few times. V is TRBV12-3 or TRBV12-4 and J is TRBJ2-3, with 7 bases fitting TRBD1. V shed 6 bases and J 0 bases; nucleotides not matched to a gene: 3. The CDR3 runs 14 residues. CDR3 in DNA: TGTGCCAGCAGGCCGGGACAGAGCACAGATACGCAGTATTTT. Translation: CASRPGQSTDTQYF.

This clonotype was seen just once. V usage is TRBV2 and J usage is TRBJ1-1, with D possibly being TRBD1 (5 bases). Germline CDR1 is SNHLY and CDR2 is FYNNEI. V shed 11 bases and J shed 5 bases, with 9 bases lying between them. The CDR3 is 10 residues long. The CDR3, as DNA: TGTGCCCTGAGGGGTACTGAAGCTTTCTTT. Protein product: CALRGTEAFF.

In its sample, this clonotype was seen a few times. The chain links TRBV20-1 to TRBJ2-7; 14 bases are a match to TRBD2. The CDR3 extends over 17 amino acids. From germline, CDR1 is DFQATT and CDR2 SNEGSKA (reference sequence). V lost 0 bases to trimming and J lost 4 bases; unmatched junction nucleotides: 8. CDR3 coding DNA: TGCAGTGCTAGAGATCCAGGGACTAGCGGGAGAGGGTACGAGCAGTACTTC. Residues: CSARDPGTSGRGYEQYF.

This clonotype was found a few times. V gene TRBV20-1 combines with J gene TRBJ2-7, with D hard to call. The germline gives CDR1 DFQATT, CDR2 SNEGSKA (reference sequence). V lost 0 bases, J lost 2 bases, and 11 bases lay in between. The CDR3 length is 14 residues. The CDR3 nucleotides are TGCAGTGCTAGAGACGGCAGAGAGACCTACGAGCAGTACTTC. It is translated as CSARDGRETYEQYF.